This entry lists 15 T cell receptor beta chains sequenced from one sample in a study of vaccination effects on CD4 cells after COVID-19. Clones were sequenced by immunoSEQ multiplex PCR, and TCRdb holds only the in-frame ones, with some missing. The sample consists of tens of thousands of clones, over 60% of them appearing once. Antigen-specific CD4+ T cells expanded by the ViraFEST assay with viral peptide pools were then sequenced. Following a roughly eleven-day culture, CD4+ T cells were purified. All study participants received two doses of BNT162b2 or mRNA-1273 vaccine. These receptors' targets are unknown. The specimen was CD4+ T cells from PBMCs cultured with HCoV-OC43 spike peptides, collected after COVID-19 vaccination. The sample's subset: HCoV-OC43 spike overlapping peptide pool stimulation. All receptors derive from a human donor who received a COVID-19 vaccine.

CDR3 protein: CASSENGLFGETQYF. DNA of the CDR3: TGTGCCAGCAGTGAAAACGGTCTATTTGGGGAGACCCAGTACTTC. The chain employs TRBV2 and TRBJ2-5; D is unclear. CDR1 is SNHLY and CDR2 is FYNNEI in the germline V gene. The V gene lost 2 bases and the J gene lost 5 bases, with 15 bases spanning the gap. The CDR3 has 15 amino acids.

The chain uses TRBV2 and TRBJ2-2, with D uncertain. The CDR3 has 15 residues. Germline V gene lookup returns CDR1 SNHLY and CDR2 FYNNEI. Trimming cost V 7 bases and J 2 bases, with 14 bases left between them. CDR3 amino acids: CASIPRIDNTGELFF. CDR3 DNA sequence: TGTGCCAGCATTCCCCGGATAGACAACACCGGGGAGCTGTTTTTT.

The chain links TRBV5-1 to TRBJ2-1, with D possibly being TRBD2 (6 bases). Germline V lookup: CDR1 SGHRS, CDR2 YFSETQ. This CDR3 spans 15 amino acids. V was shortened by 2 bases and J by 5 bases, with 14 bases between the two germline ends. The CDR3 protein is CASSFAGRVDNEQFF. CDR3 bases: TGCGCCAGCAGCTTTGCCGGGAGAGTTGACAATGAGCAGTTCTTC.

J is TRBJ2-1 and V is TRBV27, with TRBD1 identical over 9 bases. Germline values: CDR1 MNHEY, CDR2 SMNVEV (reference sequence). The CDR3 length is 16 residues. After removal of 3 bases from V and 3 bases from J, the junction contained 6 bases not matched to a gene. CDR3 DNA: TGTGCCAGCAGTTTTTCTCCGGGACAGGGCTACAATGAGCAGTTCTTC. Its protein is CASSFSPGQGYNEQFF.

In its sample, this clone was seen a few times. The rearrangement links TRBV18 to TRBJ2-2, with 7 positions matching TRBD1. V gave up 3 bases and J gave up 2 bases; unmatched junction bases: 9. Germline V lookup: CDR1 KGHSH, CDR2 LQKENI. The CDR3 extends over 17 amino acids. Here the CDR3 DNA reads TGTGCCAGCTCACCGCCGGAGACAGGGTCAAACACCGGGGAGCTGTTTTTT. Protein: CASSPPETGSNTGELFF.

This rearrangement joins TRBV15 to TRBJ2-4; 12 bases agree with TRBD2. The CDR3 consists of 19 residues. Germline lookup yields CDR1 LNHNV and CDR2 YYDKDF (reference sequence). V dropped 0 bases and J dropped 1; count of bases not matched to a gene: 7. The CDR3 region is CATSRDSTSGRIAKNIQYF. The CDR3, as DNA: TGTGCCACCAGCAGAGATAGTACTAGCGGGAGGATCGCCAAAAACATTCAGTACTTC.

CDR3 amino acids: CASSERQGQPQHF. Written as DNA, the CDR3 is TGTGCCAGCAGTGAACGTCAGGGACAGCCCCAGCATTTT. J is TRBJ1-5 and V is TRBV6-1; D perhaps matches TRBD1 (5 bases). Germline assignment: CDR1 MNHNS and CDR2 SASEGT. Deletions cut 2 bases from V and 7 bases from J, with 9 bases between. The CDR3 covers 13 residues.

This chain links TRBV5-6 with TRBJ1-4, with D perhaps TRBD1 (5 bases). The CDR3 spans 15 residues. In germline, CDR1 is SGHDT, CDR2 YYEEEE. Trimming pared 0 bases from V and 8 bases from J, leaving 14 bases between. The DNA of the CDR3 is TGTGCCAGCAGCTTGGCAAGGCAGGGAGAAGAAAAACTGTTTTTT. Protein sequence: CASSLARQGEEKLFF.

The chain combines TRBV11-2 with TRBJ2-2; no clear D gene. V lost 3 bases, J lost 5 bases, and 4 bases lay in between. The CDR3 consists of 12 residues. Germline lookup yields CDR1 SGHAT and CDR2 FQNNGV. The DNA for the CDR3 is TGTGCCAGCAGCTTCCCTACCGGGGAGCTGTTTTTT. As protein: CASSFPTGELFF.

The table lists this clone with a few counts. The chain employs TRBV29-1 and TRBJ1-4; tentative D call: TRBD1 (6 bases). This CDR3 has 13 residues. The germline CDR1 and CDR2 sequences are SQVTM and ANQGSEA. Trimming pared 7 bases from V and 8 bases from J, leaving 17 bases between. The CDR3 DNA follows: TGCAGCGCCCTAGGGGGGGCTAGGGAAAAACTGTTTTTT. Protein sequence: CSALGGAREKLFF.

This clone was seen just once. The rearrangement links TRBV27 to TRBJ1-1, with a tentative D call TRBD1 (5 bases). V lost 3 bases and J lost 4, with 12 bases in between. The germline gives CDR1 MNHEY, CDR2 SMNVEV (reference sequence). This CDR3 has 14 amino acids. The chain's CDR3 is CASSFIRGSTEAFF. The CDR3 nucleotides are TGTGCCAGCAGTTTTATTAGGGGTAGCACTGAAGCTTTCTTT.

The J gene is TRBJ1-2, the V gene TRBV24-1; tentatively, D is TRBD1 (5 bases). Germline loops: CDR1 KGHDR, CDR2 SFDVKD. This CDR3 comprises 13 residues. The V end lost 2 bases, the J end lost 4 bases, and 7 bases lay between the germline ends. CDR3 nucleotide sequence: TGTGCCACCAGTGATTCAGGGCGCTATGGCTACACCTTC. This codes for CATSDSGRYGYTF.

This chain connects TRBV18 to TRBJ1-3; possible D gene TRBD1, 6 bases. The CDR3 has 16 amino acids. The V and J ends lost 2 bases and 2 bases respectively, with 13 bases between them. Germline loops: CDR1 KGHSH, CDR2 LQKENI. The CDR3 spells CASSPMQTGPGNTIYF. The CDR3, as DNA: TGTGCCAGCTCACCAATGCAAACAGGGCCTGGAAACACCATATATTTT.

CDR3 residues: CASGLDAGAEAFF. For the CDR3, the DNA is TGTGCTAGTGGTTTGGACGCAGGTGCTGAAGCTTTCTTT. V and J are TRBV12-5 and TRBJ1-1; the D is unclear. V lost 1 base, J lost 6 bases, and 9 bases lay in between. CDR3 size: 13 residues. The V gene's germline CDR1 is LGHNT and CDR2 FRNRAP.

The chain couples TRBV5-1 to TRBJ1-1; D perhaps matches TRBD1 (5 bases). V gave up 4 bases and J gave up 0 bases, with 13 bases separating them. This CDR3 is built from 15 residues. Germline-derived CDR1 and CDR2 are SGHRS and YFSETQ. The CDR3: CASSGKTDMNTEAFF. The CDR3 coding sequence is TGCGCCAGCAGCGGAAAGACAGACATGAACACTGAAGCTTTCTTT.